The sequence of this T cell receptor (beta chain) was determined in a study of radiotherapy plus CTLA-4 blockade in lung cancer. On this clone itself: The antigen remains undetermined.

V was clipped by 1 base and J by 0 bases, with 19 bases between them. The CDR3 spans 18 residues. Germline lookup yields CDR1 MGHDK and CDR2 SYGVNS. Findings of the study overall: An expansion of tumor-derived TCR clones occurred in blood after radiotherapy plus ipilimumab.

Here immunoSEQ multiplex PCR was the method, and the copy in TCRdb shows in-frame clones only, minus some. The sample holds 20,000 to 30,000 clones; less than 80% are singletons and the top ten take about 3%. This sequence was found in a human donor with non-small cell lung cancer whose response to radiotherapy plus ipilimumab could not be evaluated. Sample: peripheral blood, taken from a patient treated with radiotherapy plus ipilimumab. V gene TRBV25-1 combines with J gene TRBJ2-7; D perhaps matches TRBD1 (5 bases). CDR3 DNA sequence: TGTGCCAGCAGTGAATCCCAAGGGGCCGATTCGATCTCCTACGAGCAGTACTTC. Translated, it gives CASSESQGADSISYEQYF.